Listed below are T cell receptor beta chains from one sample, sequenced in a study of human T cells and chemical hapten exposure. MiXCR, run by TCRdb on the RACE reads, gives a single entry per CDR3 protein. The sample has around 330,000 distinct CDR3 sequences, approximately 5.8% seen once. The sequenced sample was whole blood, obtained in connection with sensitization to the hapten diphenylcyclopropenone (DPC). The receptors stem from a woman in her late teens or twenties with alopecia areata. Some clones in this sample may be carry-over from other donors' samples. Each CDR3 is given with its conserved first and last residue. D genes are given only for firm matches. Clone size appears in some rows only: once, few, many, or a class for an expanded clone.

CDR3 DNA | CDR3 protein | J gene | D gene | clone size | V gene
TGTGCCAGCAGCTTGAGGCAGTTTTCGACTGAAGCTTTCTTT | CASSLRQFSTEAFF | TRBJ1-1 | NA | NA | TRBV5-5
TGTGCCAGCAGCCAAGAAGGGACAGGGAAGTGGCTGTTTTTT | CASSQEGTGKWLFF | TRBJ2-2 | TRBD1 | few | TRBV3-1
TGTGCCAGCAGTGAGGAACCCGGGACTAGCGGGATGCAGTTCTTC | CASSEEPGTSGMQFF | TRBJ2-1 | TRBD2 | many | TRBV6-4
TGTGCCAGCAGTTACTTCATCACAGATACGCAGTATTTT | CASSYFITDTQYF | TRBJ2-3 | NA | NA | TRBV6-5
TGCAGTGCTAGAGGATTCGGGAAACTGTTTTTT | CSARGFGKLFF | TRBJ1-4 | NA | many | TRBV20-1
TGTGCCAGCAGCCCTACAGGGGCCCAGAACACTGAAGCTTTCTTT | CASSPTGAQNTEAFF | TRBJ1-1 | TRBD1 | many | TRBV3-1
TGTGCCAGCAGCCTAGGTGACACGACCTATCAGTACTTC | CASSLGDTTYQYF | TRBJ2-7 | NA | NA | TRBV2
TGCGCCAGCAGCCACGACTTTAATGGGCCGGATCAGCCCCAGCATTTT | CASSHDFNGPDQPQHF | TRBJ1-5 | NA | few | TRBV4-1
TGCGCCAGCAGCCAAGATAAACCGGGAAACACTGAAGCTTTCTTT | CASSQDKPGNTEAFF | TRBJ1-1 | NA | many | TRBV4-3
TGTGCCAGCTCAGCGACAGTCCCTCAAGTGGATACGCAGTATTTT | CASSATVPQVDTQYF | TRBJ2-3 | NA | few | TRBV18
TGTGCCAGCAGTTTCGGCGGGGTCTCCTACAATGAGCAGTTCTTC | CASSFGGVSYNEQFF | TRBJ2-1 | NA | few | TRBV12-3/TRBV12-4
TGCAGCGTTACAGGGTTAAACACTGAAGCTTTCTTT | CSVTGLNTEAFF | TRBJ1-1 | NA | NA | TRBV29-1
TGTGCCAGCGGTTGGTTGGGCCAATATAGTACGCAGTATTTT | CASGWLGQYSTQYF | TRBJ2-3 | NA | few | TRBV5-4
TGTGCCAGCCGCGGTAGTGGACAGGGGGCTTACGAGCAGTACTTC | CASRGSGQGAYEQYF | TRBJ2-7 | TRBD1 | NA | TRBV28
TGTGCCAGCAGCTCGGAGTGGACAGGGGGAGGCTACACCTTC | CASSSEWTGGGYTF | TRBJ1-2 | TRBD1 | many | TRBV7-8
TGCGCCAGCAGCCTCTTCGCCCTGGACAGGCATAGCAATCAGCCCCAGCATTTT | CASSLFALDRHSNQPQHF | TRBJ1-5 | TRBD1 | few | TRBV5-1
TGTGCCAGCAGTCATCCTAGCGGGGGGGCCGGGGAGCTGTTTTTT | CASSHPSGGAGELFF | TRBJ2-2 | TRBD2 | many | TRBV27
TGTGCCAGGGAGCCCCAGCATTTT | CAREPQHF | TRBJ1-5 | NA | many | TRBV6-7
TGTGCCAGCAGTTTTAAGGGGACTAGCGGGTTCACAGATACGCAGTATTTT | CASSFKGTSGFTDTQYF | TRBJ2-3 | TRBD2 | NA | TRBV27
TGTGCCAGCAGTTTCAGGGGCGCCTATGGCTACACCTTC | CASSFRGAYGYTF | TRBJ1-2 | NA | many | TRBV12-3/TRBV12-4
TGTGCCAGCAGTTACTTGACCGGACAGGGCAACGAAAAACTGTTTTTT | CASSYLTGQGNEKLFF | TRBJ1-4 | TRBD1 | many | TRBV6-5
TGTGCCAGCAGTTTTGACTCCTACAATGAGCAGTTCTTC | CASSFDSYNEQFF | TRBJ2-1 | NA | many | TRBV28
TGTGCCAGCAGTTACGCGACAGTAAGCTCCTACGAGCAGTACTTC | CASSYATVSSYEQYF | TRBJ2-7 | NA | few | TRBV6-5
TGTGCCAGCAGTTTCCCCGGGACCGTAGGGGAGACCCAGTACTTC | CASSFPGTVGETQYF | TRBJ2-5 | NA | NA | TRBV12-3/TRBV12-4
TGTGCCAGCAGTTACTCGCTGTCAGGGGGGAGCAATCAGCCCCAGCATTTT | CASSYSLSGGSNQPQHF | TRBJ1-5 | TRBD1 | NA | TRBV6-6
TGTGCCAGCAACAACTACGAGCAGTACTTC | CASNNYEQYF | TRBJ2-7 | NA | many | TRBV27
TGCGCCAGCAGCCAAGATAGGGGGACAGCTCCTTCTGGAAACACCATATATTTT | CASSQDRGTAPSGNTIYF | TRBJ1-3 | TRBD1 | NA | TRBV4-3
TGTGCCAGCAGCTCAGGACAGGGTTTAAACTATGGCTACACCTTC | CASSSGQGLNYGYTF | TRBJ1-2 | TRBD1 | few | TRBV5-4
TGTGCCAGCACCTTATCATGGGGAAGGGCTGAAGCTTTCTTT | CASTLSWGRAEAFF | TRBJ1-1 | NA | many | TRBV28
TGTGCCAGCAGCTTAGGGAGGGCTAGGCAGTATTTT | CASSLGRARQYF | TRBJ2-3 | NA | many | TRBV7-2
TGTGCCAGAAGTTCGAAAGTGCGGGACCGCACACGGGGTCAGCCCCAGCATTTT | CARSSKVRDRTRGQPQHF | TRBJ1-5 | NA | NA | TRBV5-3
TGTGCCAGCAGTGAATGGGAAGAAGTTCCTTTTAACGGCTACACCTTC | CASSEWEEVPFNGYTF | TRBJ1-2 | NA | many | TRBV25-1
TGTGCCAGCAGTTTCCGGGACAGCCAAGAGACCCAGTACTTC | CASSFRDSQETQYF | TRBJ2-5 | TRBD1 | NA | TRBV27
TGTGCCAGCAGCCCCCAATCTTACTGGACTAGCGGGGGGATAGATACGCAGTATTTT | CASSPQSYWTSGGIDTQYF | TRBJ2-3 | TRBD2 | NA | TRBV7-3
TGTGCCAGCAGCTTGCTTTCTGGACAGGGAGCTGGAAACACCATATATTTT | CASSLLSGQGAGNTIYF | TRBJ1-3 | TRBD1 | many | TRBV5-5
TGTGCCAGCAGCCAAAACAGATCCCCCTACAATGAGCAGTTCTTC | CASSQNRSPYNEQFF | TRBJ2-1 | NA | few | TRBV14
TGTGCCAGCAACCGGGGCGGGGGGCTGTATGAGCAGTTCTTC | CASNRGGGLYEQFF | TRBJ2-1 | TRBD2 | NA | TRBV6-2/TRBV6-3
TGTGCCAGCAGTGAGGAAAGGGATACTGAAGCTTTCTTT | CASSEERDTEAFF | TRBJ1-1 | NA | NA | TRBV2
TGTGCCAGCAGTGAACAGGGTCTAAACTATGGCTACACCTTC | CASSEQGLNYGYTF | TRBJ1-2 | NA | NA | TRBV25-1
TGTGCCAGCAGCTTAACCCAAGATCCCTACACCGGGGAGCTGTTTTTT | CASSLTQDPYTGELFF | TRBJ2-2 | NA | many | TRBV7-6
TGTGCCAGCAGCTTGGCACAGTCCTCCTATAATTCACCCCTCCACTTT | CASSLAQSSYNSPLHF | TRBJ1-6 | NA | few | TRBV5-4
TGTGCCAGCAGCTTCCCCGGACAGGGGCCTAGCACAGATACGCAGTATTTT | CASSFPGQGPSTDTQYF | TRBJ2-3 | TRBD1 | NA | TRBV7-9
TGTGCCAGCAGCTTAGGGGCAGGTGGGTTCGGAGCTTTCTTT | CASSLGAGGFGAFF | TRBJ1-1 | NA | few | TRBV11-2
TGCGCCAGCAGCCAAGAAAGGACAGGGGTTACTGAAGCTTTCTTT | CASSQERTGVTEAFF | TRBJ1-1 | TRBD1 | NA | TRBV4-1
TGTGCCAGCAGTTTTACAGGGAGTCTAGCCAAAAACATTCAGTACTTC | CASSFTGSLAKNIQYF | TRBJ2-4 | NA | many | TRBV12-3/TRBV12-4
TGTGCCAGTAGAGGGACGAGGCACACCGGGGAGCTGTTTTTT | CASRGTRHTGELFF | TRBJ2-2 | NA | many | TRBV19
TGTGCCAGCAGCTTAGGCCGGCAGAGCACAGATACGCAGTATTTT | CASSLGRQSTDTQYF | TRBJ2-3 | NA | many | TRBV7-9
TGTGCCAGCAGCTCCCCTACCATCCCCCTCCACTTT | CASSSPTIPLHF | TRBJ1-6 | NA | few | TRBV7-2
TGTGCCAGCAGTAGACTAGTTTTCACAGATACGCAGTATTTT | CASSRLVFTDTQYF | TRBJ2-3 | NA | many | TRBV6-5
TGTGCCAGCAGCCTGGACGGGGGGGACCAGTACTTC | CASSLDGGDQYF | TRBJ2-7 | TRBD2 | few | TRBV7-9
TGTGCCAGCAGTTACTCGTTGGGGCCCTCCTACGAGCAGTACTTC | CASSYSLGPSYEQYF | TRBJ2-7 | NA | few | TRBV6-5
TGTGCCAGCAGCTCCGGGACTAGCGGGGGGCCCTACAATGAGCAGTTCTTC | CASSSGTSGGPYNEQFF | TRBJ2-1 | TRBD2 | many | TRBV11-2
TGTGCCAGCAGCCAAGAACAGGGGGCTTACAATTCACCCCTCCACTTT | CASSQEQGAYNSPLHF | TRBJ1-6 | TRBD1 | few | TRBV6-6
TGTGCCAGCAGCTTCGGGACAGGGGCAGGGGCCAACGTCCTGACTTTC | CASSFGTGAGANVLTF | TRBJ2-6 | TRBD1 | many | TRBV7-2
TGTGCCAGCAGCTCCTCGGCGCTAGCGGGAGTCTACAATGAGCAGTTCTTC | CASSSSALAGVYNEQFF | TRBJ2-1 | TRBD2 | few | TRBV5-6
TGTGCCAGCTCACCACTGAACACAAGGGGGGCTGAAGCTTTCTTT | CASSPLNTRGAEAFF | TRBJ1-1 | NA | many | TRBV18
TGTGCCAGCAGCAAAAATGACGGATCCTACAATGAGCAGTTCTTC | CASSKNDGSYNEQFF | TRBJ2-1 | NA | many | TRBV7-2